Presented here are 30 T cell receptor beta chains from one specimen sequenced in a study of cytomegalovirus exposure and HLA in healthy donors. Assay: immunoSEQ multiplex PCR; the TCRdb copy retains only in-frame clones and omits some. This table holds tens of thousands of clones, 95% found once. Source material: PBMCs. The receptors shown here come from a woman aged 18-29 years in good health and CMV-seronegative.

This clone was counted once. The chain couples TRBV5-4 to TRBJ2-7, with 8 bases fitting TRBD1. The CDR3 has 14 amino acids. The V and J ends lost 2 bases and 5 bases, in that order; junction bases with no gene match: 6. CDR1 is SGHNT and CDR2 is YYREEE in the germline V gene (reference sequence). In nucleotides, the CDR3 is TGTGCCAGCAGCTTCAGGGAGACAGGGGACGAGCAGTACTTC. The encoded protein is CASSFRETGDEQYF.

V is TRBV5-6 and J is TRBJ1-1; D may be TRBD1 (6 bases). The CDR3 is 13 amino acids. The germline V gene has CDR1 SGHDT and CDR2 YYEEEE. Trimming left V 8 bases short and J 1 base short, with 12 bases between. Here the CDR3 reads CASKEDRNTEAFF. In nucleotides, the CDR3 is TGTGCCAGTAAAGAGGACAGGAACACTGAAGCTTTCTTT.

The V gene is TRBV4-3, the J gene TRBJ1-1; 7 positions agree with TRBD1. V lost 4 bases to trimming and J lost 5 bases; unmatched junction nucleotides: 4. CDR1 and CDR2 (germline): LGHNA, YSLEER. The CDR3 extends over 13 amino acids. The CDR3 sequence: CASSRQTGTEAFF. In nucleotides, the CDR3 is TGCGCCAGCAGCCGCCAGACAGGGACTGAAGCTTTCTTT.

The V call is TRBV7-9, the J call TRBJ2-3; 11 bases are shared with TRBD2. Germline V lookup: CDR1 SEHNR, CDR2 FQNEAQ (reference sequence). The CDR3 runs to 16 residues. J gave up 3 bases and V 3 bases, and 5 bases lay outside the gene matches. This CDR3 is CASSFWLAGGTDTQYF. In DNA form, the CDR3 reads TGTGCCAGCAGCTTCTGGCTAGCGGGAGGTACAGATACGCAGTATTTT.

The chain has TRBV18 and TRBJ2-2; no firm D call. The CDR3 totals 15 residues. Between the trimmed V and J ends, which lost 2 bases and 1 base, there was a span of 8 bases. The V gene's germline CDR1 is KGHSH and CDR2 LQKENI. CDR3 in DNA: TGTGCCAGCTCACCAATTACAAGGAACACCGGGGAGCTGTTTTTT. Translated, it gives CASSPITRNTGELFF. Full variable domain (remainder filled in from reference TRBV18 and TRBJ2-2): NAGVMQNPRHLVRRRGQEARLRCSPMKGHSHVYWYRQLPEEGLKFMVYLQKENIIDESGMPKERFSAEFPKEGPSILRIQQVVRGDSAAYFCASSPITRNTGELFFGEGSRLTVL.

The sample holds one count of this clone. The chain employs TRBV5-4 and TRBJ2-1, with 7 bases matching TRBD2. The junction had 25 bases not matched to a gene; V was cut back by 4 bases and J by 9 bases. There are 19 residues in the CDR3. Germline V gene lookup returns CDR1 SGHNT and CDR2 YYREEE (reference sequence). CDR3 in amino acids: CASSNEGGAGAFPAGEQFF. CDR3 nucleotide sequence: TGTGCCAGCAGCAATGAAGGTGGCGCGGGAGCTTTCCCGGCGGGTGAGCAGTTCTTC.

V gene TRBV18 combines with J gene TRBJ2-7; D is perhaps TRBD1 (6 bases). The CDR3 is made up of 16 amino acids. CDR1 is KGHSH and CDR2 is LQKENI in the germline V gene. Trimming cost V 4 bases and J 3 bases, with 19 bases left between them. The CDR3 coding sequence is TGTGCCAGCTCACACGACAGGCCCTCAGTAGTCTACGAGCAGTACTTC. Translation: CASSHDRPSVVYEQYF.

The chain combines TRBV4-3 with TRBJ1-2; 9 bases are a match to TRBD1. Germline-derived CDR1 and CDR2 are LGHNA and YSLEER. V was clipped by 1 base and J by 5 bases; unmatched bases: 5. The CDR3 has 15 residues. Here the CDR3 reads CASSQAPDRGYGYTF. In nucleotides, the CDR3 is TGCGCCAGCAGCCAAGCCCCTGACAGGGGGTATGGCTACACCTTC.

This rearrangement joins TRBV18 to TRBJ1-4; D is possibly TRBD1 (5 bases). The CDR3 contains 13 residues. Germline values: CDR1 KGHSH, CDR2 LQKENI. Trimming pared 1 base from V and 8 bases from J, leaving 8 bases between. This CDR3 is CASSPQGNEKLFF. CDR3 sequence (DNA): TGTGCCAGCTCACCACAGGGGAACGAAAAACTGTTTTTT.

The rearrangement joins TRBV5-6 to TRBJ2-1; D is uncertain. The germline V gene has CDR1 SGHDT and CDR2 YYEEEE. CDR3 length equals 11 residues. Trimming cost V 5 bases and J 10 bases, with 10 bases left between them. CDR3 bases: TGTGCCAGCAGTAGCCGTAGGGAGCAGTTCTTC. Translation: CASSSRREQFF.

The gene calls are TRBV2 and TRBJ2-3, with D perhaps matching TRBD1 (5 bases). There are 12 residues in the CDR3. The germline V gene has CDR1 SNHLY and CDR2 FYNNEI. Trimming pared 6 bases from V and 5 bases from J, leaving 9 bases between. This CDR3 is CASRVQGDTQYF. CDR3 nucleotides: TGTGCCAGCAGGGTTCAGGGAGATACGCAGTATTTT.

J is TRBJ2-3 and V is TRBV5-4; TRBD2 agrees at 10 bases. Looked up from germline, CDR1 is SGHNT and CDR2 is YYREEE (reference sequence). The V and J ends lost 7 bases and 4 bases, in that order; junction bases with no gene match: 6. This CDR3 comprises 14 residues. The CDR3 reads CASEREGPSDTQYF. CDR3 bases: TGTGCCAGCGAGCGGGAGGGCCCATCAGATACGCAGTATTTT.

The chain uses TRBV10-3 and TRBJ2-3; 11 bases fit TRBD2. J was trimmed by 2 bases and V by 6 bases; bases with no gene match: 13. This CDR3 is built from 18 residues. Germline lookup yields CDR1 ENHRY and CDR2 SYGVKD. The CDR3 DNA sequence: TGTGCCATCAGAGGAAGTCAACTAGCGGGAGTCTACACAGATACGCAGTATTTT. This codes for CAIRGSQLAGVYTDTQYF.

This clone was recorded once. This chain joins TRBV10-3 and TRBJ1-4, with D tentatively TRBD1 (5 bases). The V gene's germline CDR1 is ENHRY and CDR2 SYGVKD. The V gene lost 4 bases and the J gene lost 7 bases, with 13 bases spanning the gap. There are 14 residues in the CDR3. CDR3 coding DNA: TGTGCCATCAGTGCCGGGTCGACAGCTGAAAAACTGTTTTTT. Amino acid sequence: CAISAGSTAEKLFF.

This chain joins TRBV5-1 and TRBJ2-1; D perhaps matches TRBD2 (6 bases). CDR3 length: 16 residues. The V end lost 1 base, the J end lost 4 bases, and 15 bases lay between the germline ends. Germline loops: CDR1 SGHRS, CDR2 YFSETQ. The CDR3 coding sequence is TGCGCCAGCAGCTTGCAGGGACTGCCTTTTTACAATGAGCAGTTCTTC. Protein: CASSLQGLPFYNEQFF.

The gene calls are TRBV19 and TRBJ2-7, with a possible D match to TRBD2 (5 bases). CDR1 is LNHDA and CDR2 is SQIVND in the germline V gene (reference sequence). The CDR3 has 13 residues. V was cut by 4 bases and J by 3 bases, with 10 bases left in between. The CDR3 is CASSSPGSYEQYF. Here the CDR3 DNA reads TGTGCCAGTAGTAGTCCGGGAAGCTACGAGCAGTACTTC.

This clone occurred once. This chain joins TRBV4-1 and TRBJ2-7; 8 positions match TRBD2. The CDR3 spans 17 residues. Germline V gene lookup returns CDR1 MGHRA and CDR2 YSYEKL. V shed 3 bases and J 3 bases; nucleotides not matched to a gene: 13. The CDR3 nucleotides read TGCGCCAGCAGCCAGTCACGGGGAGCGGGAGATCTCTACGAGCAGTACTTC. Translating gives CASSQSRGAGDLYEQYF.

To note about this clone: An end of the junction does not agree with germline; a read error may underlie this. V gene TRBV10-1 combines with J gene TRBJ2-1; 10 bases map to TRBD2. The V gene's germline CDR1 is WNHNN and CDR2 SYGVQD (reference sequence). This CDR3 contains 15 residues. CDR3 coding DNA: TGCGCCAGCAGCGCTAGCGGGAGCTCCCACAATGAGCAGTTCTTC. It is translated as CASSASGSSHNEQFF.

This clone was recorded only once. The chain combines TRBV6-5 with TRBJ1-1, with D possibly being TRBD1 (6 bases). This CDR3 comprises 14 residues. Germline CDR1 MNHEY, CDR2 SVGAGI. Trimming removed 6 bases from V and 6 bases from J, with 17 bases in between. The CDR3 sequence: CASREDSRYAEAFF. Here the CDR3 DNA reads TGTGCCAGCAGGGAGGACAGCCGCTACGCTGAAGCTTTCTTT.

The CDR3 DNA reads TGTGCCAGCAGCGTAGGAACCTCAGTTGTCGGGGAGCTGTTTTTT. It translates to CASSVGTSVVGELFF. V gene TRBV9 combines with J gene TRBJ2-2; no reliable D call. The CDR3 covers 15 residues. The V end was cut by 0 bases, the J end by 7 bases, with 13 bases between. Germline CDR1 and CDR2: SGDLS and YYNGEE.

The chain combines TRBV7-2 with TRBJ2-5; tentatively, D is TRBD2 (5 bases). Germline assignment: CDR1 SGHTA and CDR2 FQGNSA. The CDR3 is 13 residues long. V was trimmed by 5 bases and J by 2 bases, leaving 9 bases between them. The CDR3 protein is CASSPRGQETQYF. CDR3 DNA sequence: TGTGCCAGCAGCCCCCGGGGACAAGAGACCCAGTACTTC.

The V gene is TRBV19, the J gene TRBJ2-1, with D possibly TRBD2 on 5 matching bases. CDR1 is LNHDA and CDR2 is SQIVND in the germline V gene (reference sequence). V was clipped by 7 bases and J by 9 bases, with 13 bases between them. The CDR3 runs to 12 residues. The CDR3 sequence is CASKGGLSEQFF. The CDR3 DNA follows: TGTGCCAGTAAGGGCGGGCTCTCTGAGCAGTTCTTC.

Here the CDR3 reads CASGLKGSGELFF. The CDR3, as DNA: TGTGCTAGTGGTTTGAAGGGGTCCGGGGAGCTGTTTTTT. V and J are TRBV12-5 and TRBJ2-2; maybe TRBD1 (5 bases). Germline CDR1 LGHNT, CDR2 FRNRAP. CDR3 size: 13 residues. Trimming stripped 2 bases from V and 6 bases from J, with 7 bases between.

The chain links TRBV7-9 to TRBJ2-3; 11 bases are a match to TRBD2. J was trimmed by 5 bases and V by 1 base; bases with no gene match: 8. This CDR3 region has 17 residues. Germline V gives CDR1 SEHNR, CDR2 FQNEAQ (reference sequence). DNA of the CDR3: TGTGCCAGCAGCTTAGGGGCACTAGCGGGAGTCGGAGATACGCAGTATTTT. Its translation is CASSLGALAGVGDTQYF.

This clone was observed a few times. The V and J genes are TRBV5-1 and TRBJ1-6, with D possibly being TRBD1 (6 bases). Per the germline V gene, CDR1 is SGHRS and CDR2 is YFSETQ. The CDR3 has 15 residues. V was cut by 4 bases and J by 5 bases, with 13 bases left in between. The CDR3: CASSRAGADNSPLHF. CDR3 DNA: TGCGCCAGCAGCCGGGCAGGGGCCGATAATTCACCCCTCCACTTT.

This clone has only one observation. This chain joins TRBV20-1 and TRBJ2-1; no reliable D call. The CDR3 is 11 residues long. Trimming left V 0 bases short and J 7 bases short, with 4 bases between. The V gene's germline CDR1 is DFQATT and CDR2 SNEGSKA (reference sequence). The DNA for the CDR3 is TGCAGTGCTAGAGATCAGAATGAGCAGTTCTTC. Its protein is CSARDQNEQFF.

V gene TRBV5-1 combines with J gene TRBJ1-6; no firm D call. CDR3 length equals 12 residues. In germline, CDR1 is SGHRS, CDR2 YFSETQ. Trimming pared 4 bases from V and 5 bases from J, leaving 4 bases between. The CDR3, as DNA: TGCGCCAGCAGCATTAATAATTCACCCCTCCACTTT. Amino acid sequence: CASSINNSPLHF. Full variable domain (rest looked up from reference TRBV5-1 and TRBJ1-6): KAGVTQTPRYLIKTRGQQVTLSCSPISGHRSVSWYQQTPGQGLQFLFEYFSETQRNKGNFPGRFSGRQFSNSRSEMNVSTLELGDSALYLCASSINNSPLHFGNGTRLTVT.

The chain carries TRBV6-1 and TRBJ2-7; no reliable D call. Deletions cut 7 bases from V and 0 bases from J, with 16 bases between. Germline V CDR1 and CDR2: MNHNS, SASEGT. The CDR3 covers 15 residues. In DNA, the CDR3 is TGTGCCAGCACCCGTGTTGGTCGTAGCTCCTACGAGCAGTACTTC. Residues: CASTRVGRSSYEQYF.

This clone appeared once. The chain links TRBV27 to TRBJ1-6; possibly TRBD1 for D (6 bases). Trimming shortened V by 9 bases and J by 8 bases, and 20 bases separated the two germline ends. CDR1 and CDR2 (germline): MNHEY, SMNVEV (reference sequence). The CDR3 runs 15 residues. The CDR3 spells CARRGGRATDSPLHF. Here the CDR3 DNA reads TGTGCCAGGAGGGGGGGGAGGGCCACTGATTCACCCCTCCACTTT.

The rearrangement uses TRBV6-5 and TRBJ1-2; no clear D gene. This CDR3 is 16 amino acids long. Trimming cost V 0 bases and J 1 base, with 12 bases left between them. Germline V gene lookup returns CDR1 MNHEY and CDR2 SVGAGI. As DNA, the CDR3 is TGTGCCAGCAGTTACTCACAGATGTACTTTAACTATGGCTACACCTTC. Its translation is CASSYSQMYFNYGYTF.